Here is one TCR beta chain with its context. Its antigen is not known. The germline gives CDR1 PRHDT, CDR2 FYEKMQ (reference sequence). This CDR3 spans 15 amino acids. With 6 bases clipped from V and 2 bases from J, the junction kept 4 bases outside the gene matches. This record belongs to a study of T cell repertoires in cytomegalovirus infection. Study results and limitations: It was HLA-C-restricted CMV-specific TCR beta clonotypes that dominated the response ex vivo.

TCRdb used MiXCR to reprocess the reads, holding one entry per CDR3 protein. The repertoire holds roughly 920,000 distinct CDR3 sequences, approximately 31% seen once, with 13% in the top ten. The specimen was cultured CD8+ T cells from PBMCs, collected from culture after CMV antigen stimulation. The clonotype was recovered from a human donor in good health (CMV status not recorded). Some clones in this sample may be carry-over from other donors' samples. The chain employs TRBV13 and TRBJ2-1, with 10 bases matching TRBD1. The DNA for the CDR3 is TGTGCCAGCAGACCGACAGGGGGCCCCTACAATGAGCAGTTCTTC. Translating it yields CASRPTGGPYNEQFF.